What follows is one T cell receptor beta chain and its context. Its target is unknown. Stated time point: newly diagnosed GD, antithyroid drugs for less than 3 months. The authors made the TCR library using RNA they extracted from PBMCs. CDR1 is SNHLY, CDR2 FYNNEI, per germline. V was trimmed by 3 bases and J by 6 bases, leaving 18 bases between them. The CDR3 has 17 amino acids. Construction of the TCR beta libraries employed iRepertoire HTBI primers in conjunction with Arm-PCR of CDR3 regions. TCRdb recomputed calls from the multiplex PCR reads with MiXCR, one row per CDR3 protein. The sample contains roughly 500,000 distinct CDR3 sequences, around 12% of which appear only once. The source of the sample is a study of regulatory T cells in long-lasting Graves disease. Study outcomes and limitations: TRBV28, TRBJ1-2 and TRBJ2-5 were favored in persistent disease. Rather than thyroid tissue, only peripheral blood underwent study.

Separately, the same data were catalogued under a study of T cells in Graves' hyperthyroidism and ophthalmopathy. That study reports: HTBI primers were used for first-round RT-PCR of the TCR CDR3. From stable hyperthyroidism, ophthalmopathy was separated by a 13 V-J model.

This TCR derives from a woman aged 30 to 39 with Graves disease. The chain joins TRBV2 to TRBJ1-6, with D tentatively TRBD1 (5 bases). The source was peripheral blood mononuclear cells (PBMCs), collected at new diagnosis, from a patient treated with antithyroid drugs. The CDR3 DNA is TGTGCCAGCAGTGACCATCCCTGGGGGGGTCTTAATTCACCCCTCCACTTT. Its translation is CASSDHPWGGLNSPLHF.